Shown below are 20 T cell receptor beta chains from a single sample sequenced in a study of metastatic and nonmetastatic thyroid tumors. No patient had received any treatment before thyroid surgery. MiXCR reprocessed the PCR reads for TCRdb. The sample shows about 93,000 clones, about 12% of them seen only once. Sequenced material: blood. These receptors were obtained from a female donor with papillary thyroid cancer or a benign thyroid nodule (not recorded which). Some clones in this sample may be carry-over from other donors' samples.

In its sample, this clone was seen many times. The V gene is TRBV20-1, the J gene TRBJ2-4; D possibly corresponds to TRBD1 (5 bases). This CDR3 has 14 amino acids. Deletions cut 3 bases from V and 0 bases from J, with 9 bases between. Germline CDR1 and CDR2: DFQATT and SNEGSKA (reference sequence). CDR3 DNA sequence: TGCAGTGCTAGGGAACAGGTAGCCAAAAACATTCAGTACTTC. Amino acid sequence: CSAREQVAKNIQYF.

This clone came up a few times. The chain combines TRBV6-1 with TRBJ2-2; the D gene is possibly TRBD2 (5 bases). CDR1 is MNHNS and CDR2 is SASEGT in the germline V gene. The CDR3 has 14 residues. V dropped 8 bases and J dropped 5 bases, with 15 bases sitting between them. CDR3 nucleotides: TGTGCCAGCCACTCGGGAAGTGAAACCGGGGAGCTGTTTTTT. It translates to CASHSGSETGELFF.

Judged by abundance, this clone is medium-sized (0.01 to 0.1%). V usage is TRBV6-2 or TRBV6-3 and J usage is TRBJ1-1; 7 bases align to TRBD1. Germline trimming cut 8 bases from V and 4 bases from J; bases unmatched to any gene: 10. This CDR3 has 14 residues. Germline CDR1 reads MNHEY; CDR2 reads SVGEGT. CDR3 coding DNA: TGTGCCAGCCACCGACAGGGTTGGGGCACTGAAGCTTTCTTT. Protein: CASHRQGWGTEAFF.

This chain links TRBV5-4 with TRBJ2-5, with D perhaps assigned TRBD1 or TRBD2 (6 bases each). This CDR3 region has 14 residues. In germline, CDR1 is SGHNT, CDR2 YYREEE (reference sequence). V lost 4 bases, J lost 5 bases, and 15 bases lay in between. In nucleotides, the CDR3 is TGTGCCAGCAGCAAGGGGGGCACGGGGGAGACCCAGTACTTC. Protein sequence: CASSKGGTGETQYF.

This clone was seen repeatedly, ten times or more. This chain joins TRBV7-2 and TRBJ2-7, with D possibly TRBD2 on 6 matching bases. Germline values: CDR1 SGHTA, CDR2 FQGNSA. This CDR3 has 15 residues. Trimming took off 0 bases at V and 1 base at J, with 10 bases between the two ends. This CDR3 reads CASSLAPGTSYEQYF. CDR3 bases: TGTGCCAGCAGCTTAGCCCCCGGGACTTCCTACGAGCAGTACTTC.

This clone was detected ten times or more. The J gene is TRBJ2-1, the V gene TRBV20-1, with 11 bases fitting TRBD2. This CDR3 region has 15 residues. Germline CDR1 DFQATT, CDR2 SNEGSKA (reference sequence). V was clipped by 1 base and J by 2 bases; unmatched bases: 1. The DNA for the CDR3 is TGCAGTGCTAGAGGACTAGCGGGAACCTACAATGAGCAGTTCTTC. This sequence encodes CSARGLAGTYNEQFF.

This clone was counted once. A read error is possible here, since a much larger clone lies one base away. This CDR3 is CASSLRGASGPQDTQYF. CDR3 coding DNA: TGTGCCAGCTCATTAAGGGGCGCTAGCGGGCCTCAAGATACCCAGTACTTC. The chain employs TRBV18 and TRBJ2-5; 8 bases agree with TRBD2. This CDR3 contains 17 residues. The germline V gene has CDR1 KGHSH and CDR2 LQKENI.

In this sample, this clone turned up many times. The genes are TRBV5-1 and TRBJ2-2; weak D call: TRBD1 (6 bases). The germline V gene encodes CDR1 SGHRS and CDR2 YFSETQ. Trimming cost V 5 bases and J 5 bases, with 16 bases left between them. The length of the CDR3 is 15 residues. CDR3 coding DNA: TGCGCCAGCAGGTTACGGACAGATGGGACCGGGGAGCTGTTTTTT. It specifies CASRLRTDGTGELFF.

The gene calls are TRBV20-1 and TRBJ2-1; 10 positions agree with TRBD1. V lost 7 bases to trimming and J lost 1 base; unmatched junction nucleotides: 4. In germline, CDR1 is DFQATT, CDR2 SNEGSKA (reference sequence). CDR3 length: 14 amino acids. Here the CDR3 DNA reads TGCAGTGTACCGGGACAGGGGTCCTACAATGAGCAGTTCTTC. As protein: CSVPGQGSYNEQFF.

This clone was seen at least ten times. The genes are TRBV7-6 and TRBJ2-1, with 8 bases aligning to TRBD1. The CDR3 runs to 15 residues. Germline V CDR1 and CDR2: SGHVS, FNYEAQ. V trimming: 5 bases; J trimming: 2 bases; junction bases outside the gene matches: 5. DNA of the CDR3: TGTGCCAGCAGCATCGGACAGGGCACCTACAATGAGCAGTTCTTC. This gives the protein CASSIGQGTYNEQFF. The complete variable domain, with remaining parts taken from reference TRBV7-6 and TRBJ2-1, reads GAGVSQSPRYKVTKRGQDVALRCDPISGHVSLYWYRQALGQGPEFLTYFNYEAQQDKSGLPNDRFSAERPEGSISTLTIQRTEQRDSAMYRCASSIGQGTYNEQFFGPGTRLTVL.

This clone was detected many times. The chain is built from TRBV5-4 and TRBJ1-1; D gene ambiguous. Germline V gives CDR1 SGHNT, CDR2 YYREEE (reference sequence). The CDR3 has 18 amino acids. Trimming removed 0 bases from V and 7 bases from J, with 25 bases in between. CDR3 nucleotide sequence: TGTGCCAGCAGCTTGGCCGATTTTCTCTCGGGGTCTTATGGTGAAGCTTTCTTT. Protein sequence: CASSLADFLSGSYGEAFF.

The table lists this clone with many counts. Additional DNA sequences in this sample encode the identical CDR3. J is TRBJ1-1 and V is TRBV11-1, with 7 bases that match TRBD1. The CDR3 loop spans 13 amino acids. V trimming: 5 bases; J trimming: 10 bases; junction bases outside the gene matches: 10. From germline, CDR1 is SGHAT and CDR2 FQDESV (reference sequence). The CDR3 coding sequence is TGTGCCAGCAGCATCCGGCAAGGGGGCACAGCTTTCTTT. It is translated as CASSIRQGGTAFF. Drawing the rest from reference TRBV11-1 and TRBJ1-1, the complete variable domain is EAEVAQSPRYKITEKSQAVAFWCDPISGHATLYWYRQILGQGPELLVQFQDESVVDDSQLPKDRFSAERLKGVDSTLKIQPAELGDSAMYLCASSIRQGGTAFFGQGTRLTVV.

This clone was found many times. In the same sample, other DNA sequences code for this CDR3. The gene calls are TRBV5-8 and TRBJ2-2, with D possibly being TRBD2 (5 bases). Germline values: CDR1 SGHTS, CDR2 YDEGEE. The CDR3 totals 16 residues. Trimming pared 2 bases from V and 6 bases from J, leaving 17 bases between. Here the CDR3 reads CASSLYFPTSSGELFF. CDR3 nucleotides: TGTGCCAGCAGCTTATATTTCCCCACTAGTTCCGGGGAGCTGTTTTTT.

In this sample, this clone turned up many times. A junction boundary mismatches the germline segment, possibly from a read error. V and J are TRBV28 and TRBJ2-3; D might be TRBD2 (6 bases). Looked up from germline, CDR1 is MDHEN and CDR2 is SYDVKM. The CDR3 covers 14 residues. CDR3 sequence reads: CANSLTSPTDTQYF. CDR3 nucleotide sequence: TGTGCCAACAGTTTAACTAGCCCCACAGATACGCAGTATTTT.

This clone was detected a few times. This rearrangement joins TRBV28 to TRBJ2-6; TRBD2 is a possible D gene (7 bases). There are 17 residues in the CDR3. Germline lookup yields CDR1 MDHEN and CDR2 SYDVKM. V lost 5 bases and J lost 2, with 16 bases in between. In nucleotides, the CDR3 is TGTGCCAGCAGTCCTAGATCCGGGGGGCCTGGGGCCAACGTCCTGACTTTC. Translated: CASSPRSGGPGANVLTF.

This clone was counted at least ten times. The rearrangement joins TRBV20-1 to TRBJ2-7; no clear D gene. Germline CDR1 DFQATT, CDR2 SNEGSKA (reference sequence). The CDR3 sequence is 12 residues long. V lost 1 base to trimming and J lost 7 bases, with 11 bases between them. CDR3 sequence: CSARARTTEQYF. The CDR3 DNA reads TGCAGTGCTAGAGCGAGGACGACGGAGCAGTACTTC.

On this clone itself: The junction departs from the called germline gene at one end, perhaps through a read error. The rearrangement joins TRBV2 to TRBJ2-2; D perhaps matches TRBD2 (5 bases). Germline assignment: CDR1 SNHLY and CDR2 FYNNEI. This CDR3 comprises 16 residues. The CDR3 nucleotides read TGTGCCAGCACTGAAGGAGGTAGTCCTAACACCGGGGAGCTGTTTTTT. This sequence encodes CASTEGGSPNTGELFF. Variable domain in full (rest from reference TRBV2 and TRBJ2-2): EPEVTQTPSHQVTQMGQEVILRCVPISNHLYFYWYRQILGQKVEFLVSFYNNEISEKSEIFDDQFSVERPDGSNFTLKIRSTKLEDSAMYFCASTEGGSPNTGELFFGEGSRLTVL.

This clone appeared many times. The chain has TRBV29-1 and TRBJ2-2; 9 bases line up with TRBD1. This CDR3 region has 12 residues. The germline V gene encodes CDR1 SQVTM and CDR2 ANQGSEA. Losses at the gene ends were 6 bases for V and 7 bases for J; bases not matched to a gene: 3. The CDR3 loop is CSVETGGGELFF. The CDR3 coding sequence is TGCAGCGTCGAGACAGGGGGCGGGGAGCTGTTTTTT.

The V call is TRBV19, the J call TRBJ2-3; the D is unclear. The V and J ends lost 6 bases and 1 base respectively, with 17 bases between them. Germline CDR1 reads LNHDA; CDR2 reads SQIVND (reference sequence). CDR3 size: 16 residues. CDR3: CASSRTIVCGTDTQYF. CDR3 sequence (DNA): TGTGCCAGTAGCAGAACTATCGTCTGTGGCACAGATACGCAGTATTTT.

Ten or more counts support this clone. The chain has TRBV19 and TRBJ1-1, with D tentatively TRBD1 (5 bases). The germline gives CDR1 LNHDA, CDR2 SQIVND (reference sequence). This CDR3 is 14 amino acids long. V was cut by 3 bases and J by 0 bases, with 8 bases left in between. DNA of the CDR3: TGTGCCAGTAGTATTCAAGGGGTGAACACTGAAGCTTTCTTT. Translation: CASSIQGVNTEAFF.